This TCR beta chain derives from a study of T cells in Graves' hyperthyroidism and ophthalmopathy. There were TCR beta CDR3 regions amplified from RNA transcripts. First-round RT-PCR with HTBI primers amplified the TCR CDR3 region. A single record per CDR3 protein comes from TCRdb applying MiXCR to the multiplex PCR reads. The sample includes 560,000 or so distinct CDR3 sequences, about half of them seen just once. Trimming pared 4 bases from V and 5 bases from J, leaving 18 bases between. This CDR3 spans 15 amino acids. The germline CDR1 and CDR2 sequences are MGHDK and SYGVNS. In its sample, this clonotype was seen once. Investigators excluded patients with uncontrolled infection, other autoimmune disease, pregnancy or lactation.

The source material was peripheral blood or thyroid tissue (not recorded which). This sequence originates from a woman between 18 and 29 years old with Graves' hyperthyroidism. The chain joins TRBV25-1 to TRBJ2-7; D might be TRBD1 (6 bases). The CDR3 sequence: CASSARRQAYHEQYF. CDR3 nucleotides: TGTGCCAGCAGTGCTAGGAGACAGGCCTACCACGAGCAGTACTTC.